This T cell receptor (beta chain) comes out of a study of cytotoxic CD8 clonotypes in ibrutinib-treated CLL. Study-wide background: Average yields of 255,043 productive templates and 94,082 productive rearrangements characterized the samples.

Investigators sought sequencing depths of between 1 in 200,000 and 1 in 1 million T cells. Assay: immunoSEQ multiplex PCR; the TCRdb copy retains only in-frame clones and omits some. Of approximately 280,000 clones listed, about 72% are singletons. Of note for this clone: Its specificity is unknown.

General study findings and limits: The study sampled sustained-remission and progressing patients at different times. Clonality rose at ibrutinib response, held steady in sustained remission, and fell toward baseline at progression.

The source is a human donor with chronic lymphocytic leukemia. The sample in question was PBMCs, obtained at disease progression, from a patient treated with ibrutinib.

The DNA for the CDR3 is TGTGCCAGCAGCGTAGCCCTACAGGGGGCAGGCACCGGGGAGCTGTTTTTT. Translation: CASSVALQGAGTGELFF. The chain has TRBV9 and TRBJ2-2; 9 bases match TRBD1. Germline loops: CDR1 SGDLS, CDR2 YYNGEE. The J segment lost 4 bases and the V segment lost 0 bases, leaving 7 bases of the junction unmatched. The CDR3 runs to 17 residues.